The next 24 T cell receptor beta chains were all read from a single sample in a study of T cell responses to AZD1222 COVID-19 vaccine. TCRdb keeps only in-frame clones here, not all; method: immunoSEQ multiplex PCR. The data hold 110,000 to 150,000 clones, with approximately 90% observed a single time. Source: peripheral blood, taken 28 days after the second AZD1222 dose. The receptors derive from an adult who received the AZD1222 COVID-19 vaccine.

The chain joins TRBV7-6 to TRBJ1-3; D unresolved. The CDR3 has 16 amino acids. The germline V gene encodes CDR1 SGHVS and CDR2 FNYEAQ. Trimming shortened V by 1 base and J by 0 bases, and 10 bases separated the two germline ends. Written as DNA, the CDR3 is TGTGCCAGCAGCTTAGTCGGCCTTAGCTCTGGAAACACCATATATTTT. As protein: CASSLVGLSSGNTIYF. Filled out from reference TRBV7-6 and TRBJ1-3, the complete variable domain reads GAGVSQSPRYKVTKRGQDVALRCDPISGHVSLYWYRQALGQGPEFLTYFNYEAQQDKSGLPNDRFSAERPEGSISTLTIQRTEQRDSAMYRCASSLVGLSSGNTIYFGEGSWLTVV.

V gene TRBV16 combines with J gene TRBJ1-1; D not certain. V was pared by 0 bases and J by 1 base, with 12 bases between. Germline assignment: CDR1 KGHSY and CDR2 FQNENV. The CDR3 sequence is 16 residues long. The CDR3 nucleotides are TGTGCCAGCAGCCAATCGAGGGCTTTCCGGAACACTGAAGCTTTCTTT. Protein: CASSQSRAFRNTEAFF.

The chain links TRBV18 to TRBJ2-7, with D possibly TRBD1 on 6 matching bases. V was trimmed by 3 bases and J by 6 bases, leaving 15 bases between them. This CDR3 is 14 amino acids long. CDR1 and CDR2 from the germline V gene are KGHSH and LQKENI. This chain's CDR3 is CASSPNRVAGEQYF. The CDR3 region has the DNA TGTGCCAGCTCACCGAACAGGGTGGCGGGCGAGCAGTACTTC.

V is TRBV10-3 and J is TRBJ1-5; D is unresolved. CDR3 length: 12 residues. The V end was cut by 4 bases, the J end by 5 bases, with 6 bases between. Germline V CDR1 and CDR2: ENHRY, SYGVKD. In DNA form, the CDR3 reads TGTGCCATCAGTGGGTTAGATCAGCCCCAGCATTTT. This encodes CAISGLDQPQHF.

This clone was recorded once. The chain joins TRBV3-1 (or the pseudogene TRBV3-2) to TRBJ1-6, with 8 bases identical to TRBD1. CDR1 and CDR2 (germline): LGHDT, YNNKEL (reference sequence). J gave up 6 bases and V 4 bases, and 5 bases lay outside the gene matches. This CDR3 is 15 amino acids long. CDR3 in DNA: TGTGCCAGCAGCCGTTTCGGACAGGGTAATTCACCCCTCCACTTT. It encodes CASSRFGQGNSPLHF.

This chain connects TRBV5-8 to TRBJ1-5, with D unresolved. The CDR3 totals 16 residues. Germline lookup yields CDR1 SGHTS and CDR2 YDEGEE. Trimming removed 0 bases from V and 0 bases from J, with 10 bases in between. The CDR3 DNA is TGTGCCAGCAGCTTGGTACAGCACTATAGCAATCAGCCCCAGCATTTT. It encodes CASSLVQHYSNQPQHF.

The CDR3 here is CAITRRGDTEAFF. CDR3 DNA sequence: TGTGCCATCACCCGGAGGGGCGACACTGAAGCTTTCTTT. The J gene is TRBJ1-1, the V gene TRBV10-3; D perhaps matches TRBD1 (5 bases). Germline V gene sequence: CDR1 ENHRY, CDR2 SYGVKD. V lost 7 bases, J lost 3 bases, and 12 bases lay in between. The CDR3 length is 13 residues.

This chain joins TRBV28 and TRBJ1-5; D is ambiguous. This CDR3 has 17 amino acids. The germline V gene encodes CDR1 MDHEN and CDR2 SYDVKM. Trimming left V 1 base short and J 3 bases short, with 16 bases between. CDR3 sequence (DNA): TGTGCCAGCAGTTTATCTGGAGGTGTTGACTCCAATCAGCCCCAGCATTTT. Translated: CASSLSGGVDSNQPQHF.

The chain couples TRBV6-2 or TRBV6-3 to TRBJ1-5, with 10 bases matching TRBD1. V lost 0 bases, J lost 2 bases, and 10 bases stayed unmatched. Per germline, CDR1 MNHEY and CDR2 SVGEGT. There are 19 residues in the CDR3. CDR3 loop: CASSYSKTGGNFGNQPQHF. In DNA form, the CDR3 reads TGTGCCAGCAGTTACTCGAAGACAGGGGGCAATTTTGGCAATCAGCCCCAGCATTTT.

The chain is built from TRBV28 and TRBJ2-3; 8 positions match TRBD2. Germline assignment: CDR1 MDHEN and CDR2 SYDVKM. The CDR3 has 14 amino acids. The ends lost 5 bases at V and 4 bases at J; junction bases unmatched: 5. The CDR3 loop is CASSLQRESDTQYF. The CDR3 region has the DNA TGTGCCAGCAGTCTTCAGCGGGAGTCAGATACGCAGTATTTT.

The sample holds one count of this clone. This chain joins TRBV18 and TRBJ1-3; no clear D. The CDR3 is made up of 17 amino acids. V shed 3 bases and J shed 0 bases, with 15 bases lying between them. Germline V gene lookup returns CDR1 KGHSH and CDR2 LQKENI. The chain's CDR3 is CASSPTSQPLSGNTIYF. In DNA, the CDR3 is TGTGCCAGCTCACCGACCTCGCAGCCGCTCTCTGGAAACACCATATATTTT.

This chain joins TRBV28 and TRBJ1-5, with D unresolved. CDR3 length: 14 amino acids. Per the germline V gene, CDR1 is MDHEN and CDR2 is SYDVKM. The V end lost 3 bases, the J end lost 7 bases, and 13 bases lay between the germline ends. This CDR3 is CASSLINQAQPQHF. CDR3 DNA: TGTGCCAGCAGTTTGATCAATCAAGCGCAGCCCCAGCATTTT. Complete variable domain (other parts from reference TRBV28 and TRBJ1-5): DVKVTQSSRYLVKRTGEKVFLECVQDMDHENMFWYRQDPGLGLRLIYFSYDVKMKEKGDIPEGYSVSREKKERFSLILESASTNQTSMYLCASSLINQAQPQHFGDGTRLSIL.

This clone occurred once. The genes are TRBV13 and TRBJ2-2; D may be TRBD2 (5 bases). Looked up from germline, CDR1 is PRHDT and CDR2 is FYEKMQ (reference sequence). V was shortened by 6 bases and J by 8 bases, with 16 bases between the two germline ends. This CDR3 has 14 amino acids. CDR3 DNA: TGTGCCAGCAGTTCCCGGGAATTAGTTGGGGAGCTGTTTTTT. As protein: CASSSRELVGELFF.

V and J are TRBV6-6 and TRBJ1-2; possibly TRBD1 for D (5 bases). CDR3 size: 15 residues. The germline V gene encodes CDR1 MNHNY and CDR2 SVGAGI (reference sequence). The V gene lost 7 bases and the J gene lost 4 bases, with 19 bases spanning the gap. Written as DNA, the CDR3 is TGTGCCAGCACCGATCCTGGGGCGGCCTTCTATGGCTACACCTTC. It specifies CASTDPGAAFYGYTF.

The V call is TRBV3-1 (or the pseudogene TRBV3-2), the J call TRBJ1-5; TRBD1 is a possible D gene (6 bases). CDR1 and CDR2 (germline): LGHDT, YNNKEL (reference sequence). V was clipped by 0 bases and J by 6 bases, with 12 bases between them. CDR3 size: 15 residues. The chain's CDR3 is CASSQESRGGQPQHF. For the CDR3, the DNA is TGTGCCAGCAGCCAAGAAAGCAGGGGAGGTCAGCCCCAGCATTTT.

The chain couples TRBV30 to TRBJ2-6; no clear D. Germline V gives CDR1 GTSNPN, CDR2 SVGIG (reference sequence). CDR3 length equals 12 residues. With 4 bases removed from V and 0 bases from J, the gap between germline ends came to 1 base. CDR3 in amino acids: CAWTSGANVLTF. CDR3 DNA: TGTGCCTGGACCTCTGGGGCCAACGTCCTGACTTTC.

The chain links TRBV13 to TRBJ1-1, with D perhaps matching TRBD1 (5 bases). Trimming removed 2 bases at V and 4 bases at J, with 14 bases between. This CDR3 is 15 amino acids long. Germline V gene data show CDR1 as PRHDT and CDR2 as FYEKMQ (reference sequence). CDR3 sequence: CASSLTGGRGTEAFF. The CDR3 DNA reads TGTGCCAGCAGCTTAACTGGGGGTCGGGGCACTGAAGCTTTCTTT.

The chain joins TRBV5-1 to TRBJ1-5; 12 nucleotides match TRBD1. This CDR3 has 17 amino acids. V was clipped by 0 bases and J by 7 bases; unmatched bases: 8. Germline loops: CDR1 SGHRS, CDR2 YFSETQ. CDR3 coding DNA: TGCGCCAGCAGCTTGGAACCGGGACAGGGGGCAGGACAGCCCCAGCATTTT. Translating gives CASSLEPGQGAGQPQHF.

J is TRBJ2-2 and V is TRBV27; D gene ambiguous. The CDR3 covers 13 residues. Per germline, CDR1 MNHEY and CDR2 SMNVEV (reference sequence). V was cut by 8 bases and J by 4 bases, with 11 bases left in between. The CDR3 reads CASGYSPTGELFF. The CDR3 region has the DNA TGTGCCAGCGGGTACAGCCCCACCGGGGAGCTGTTTTTT.

The rearrangement links TRBV7-2 to TRBJ2-1; 8 bases are a match to TRBD2. The ends lost 5 bases at V and 8 bases at J; junction bases unmatched: 17. Germline-derived CDR1 and CDR2 are SGHTA and FQGNSA. This CDR3 is 17 amino acids long. Here the CDR3 DNA reads TGTGCCAGCAGCCAAAGACGGGCGGGAGGTTCTCGGTATGAGCAGTTCTTC. This sequence encodes CASSQRRAGGSRYEQFF.

The chain's CDR3 is CASSSGQGVIYEQYF. The CDR3, as DNA: TGTGCCAGCAGCTCAGGACAGGGGGTGATCTACGAGCAGTACTTC. The chain combines TRBV7-2 with TRBJ2-7; 10 bases agree with TRBD1. Looked up from germline, CDR1 is SGHTA and CDR2 is FQGNSA. The J segment lost 3 bases and the V segment lost 4 bases, leaving 6 bases of the junction unmatched. CDR3 length: 15 amino acids.

CDR3 loop: CARSDPGTDNTGELFF. The CDR3 nucleotides are TGTGCCAGAAGCGACCCCGGGACAGATAACACCGGGGAGCTGTTTTTT. The J gene is TRBJ2-2, the V gene TRBV5-3, with 7 bases that match TRBD1. TRBV5-3 belongs to the ORF category, with a function that is uncertain. This CDR3 contains 16 residues. Germline trimming cut 4 bases from V and 2 bases from J; bases unmatched to any gene: 8.

The rearrangement joins TRBV5-8 to TRBJ2-7; D not resolved. This CDR3 contains 13 residues. The V and J ends lost 1 base and 2 bases respectively, with 7 bases between them. The germline gives CDR1 SGHTS, CDR2 YDEGEE. The CDR3 here is CASSLFRTYEQYF. DNA of the CDR3: TGTGCCAGCAGCTTGTTCAGGACCTACGAGCAGTACTTC.

V and J are TRBV7-9 and TRBJ1-2; weak D call: TRBD1 (5 bases). CDR1 and CDR2 (germline): SEHNR, FQNEAQ (reference sequence). Trimming left V 6 bases short and J 1 base short, with 15 bases between. The CDR3 loop spans 15 amino acids. The CDR3 sequence: CASSSRDGFNYGYTF. CDR3 nucleotide sequence: TGTGCCAGCAGTTCACGGGACGGCTTTAACTATGGCTACACCTTC.